The sequence of this TCR beta chain was determined in a study of T-cell memory formation after mild COVID-19 (dated by TCRdb to the early 2020s). General notes on the study: Most TCR sequence clusters were specific to one of the two donors. The cohort was made up of two young adult volunteers, one female and one male, who were previously healthy. Longitudinal TCRalpha and TCRbeta repertoire sequencing tracked T-cell clones expanding and contracting after mild COVID-19 in two donors.

This clonotype was counted only a few times. Its antigen is currently not known. One base away there is no much larger clone; base qualities are not given. Sequencing was carried out with an Illumina NovaSeq 6000. Using 5'RACE with constant-segment primers, TCRalpha and TCRbeta cDNA libraries were constructed, with sample barcodes and unique molecular identifiers added in the process. Trizol reagent was used to extract RNA from every sample. Amplification of the libraries took two PCR steps, and the second step added a second sample barcode plus Illumina TruSeq adapters. Sequencing of libraries was performed on an Illumina NovaSeq with 2 x 150 bp paired-end reads. The study's own analysis went as follows. With migec v1.2.7, reads were demultiplexed and then collapsed into UMI-guided consensus sequences. Using mixcr v2.1.11, UMI consensuses were aligned to TRA and TRB V and J templates and then assembled into clonotypes. Clonotypes were classified as expanded or contracted when called significant by both edgeR and NoisET, with noise models trained on biological replicates. For edgeR calls, the thresholds were a false discovery rate-adjusted p below 0.01 and a log2 fold-change of 1. As an exploratory analysis of dynamics, PCA with hierarchical clustering was applied to max-normalized trajectories of the 1000 most abundant clonotypes. Separately sequenced CD4+ and CD8+ repertoires were used to assign a CD4 or CD8 phenotype to each responding clone. The public reads were reanalyzed by TCRdb: fastp trimming at Q25, MiXCR alignment, in-frame beta chains only. Merged by CDR3 protein, the rows form single entries marked with the most common genes and DNA. TCRdb assigned the V and J calls; the authors' analysis was not used. Counted in this sample were 140,000 or so distinct CDR3 sequences; roughly 19% of them appeared once. 2% to 2.5% of the sample rests with the top ten.

General study outcomes and caveats: Contracting CD4+ clones were located mainly in the CM and EM memory subsets, whereas CD8+ clones were found to be enriched in EMRA. The detection of some responding clones in pre-infection memory suggests that pre-existing cross-reactive memory T cells joined the SARS-CoV-2 response. Clones that contracted from day 15 to 85 showed balanced CD4/CD8 phenotypes, whereas a second wave of clones that expanded from day 15 to 37 leaned towards CD4+. Only a couple of mild cases were covered by the study, and larger cohorts that include severe cases with pre-infection samples were considered necessary. SARS-CoV-2 specificity was not confirmed for the second-wave clones peaking on day 37.

Ficoll-Paque density gradient centrifugation was the method used to isolate PBMCs. Reading from cysteine to phenylalanine, the CDR3 counts 14 amino acids. The only DNA kept is the CDR3, 42 bases in frame from the first base. CDR1 and CDR2 are drawn from the germline V gene: ENHRY, SYGVKD. Trimming accounts for 2 bases at V and 4 bases at J, while the number of junction bases matched to no gene is 4. This clonotype was sampled from an adult woman who had mild COVID-19 (a few samples of this study predate the infection). The sample titles of this study are shuffled in the database, so cell type and time point are left out; the donor was told from shared clones. The rearranged chain carries TRBV10-3 and TRBJ2-7; 8 middle bases align to TRBD2. Sequencing was carried out using PBMCs or a T cell subset sorted from them (not recorded which). The CDR3: CAISETSGRYEQYF. In nucleotides, the sequence is TGTGCCATCAGTGAGACTAGCGGCAGGTACGAGCAGTACTTC.